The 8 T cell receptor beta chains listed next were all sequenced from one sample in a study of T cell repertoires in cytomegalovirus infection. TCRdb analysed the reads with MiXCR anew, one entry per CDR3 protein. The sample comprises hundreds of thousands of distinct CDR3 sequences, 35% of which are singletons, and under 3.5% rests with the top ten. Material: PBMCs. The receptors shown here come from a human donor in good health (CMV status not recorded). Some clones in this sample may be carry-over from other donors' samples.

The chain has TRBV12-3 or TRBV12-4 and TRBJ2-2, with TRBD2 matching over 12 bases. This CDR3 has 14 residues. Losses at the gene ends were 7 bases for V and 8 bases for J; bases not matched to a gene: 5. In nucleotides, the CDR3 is TGTGCCAGCAACGGACTAGCGGGAAGGGGGGAGCTGTTTTTT. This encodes CASNGLAGRGELFF.

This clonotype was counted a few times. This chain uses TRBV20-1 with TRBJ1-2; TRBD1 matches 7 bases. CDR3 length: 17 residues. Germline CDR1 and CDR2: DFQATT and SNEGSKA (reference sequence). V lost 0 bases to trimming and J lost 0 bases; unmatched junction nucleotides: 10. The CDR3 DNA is TGCAGTGCTAGAGATGGGGTACAGGGGCCGGCTAACTATGGCTACACCTTC. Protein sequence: CSARDGVQGPANYGYTF.

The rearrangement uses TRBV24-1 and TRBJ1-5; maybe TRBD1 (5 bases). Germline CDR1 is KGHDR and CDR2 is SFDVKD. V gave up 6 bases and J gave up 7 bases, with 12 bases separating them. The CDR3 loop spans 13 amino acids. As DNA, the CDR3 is TGTGCCACCAGTTGGGGGACGGGGCAGCCCCAGCATTTT. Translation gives CATSWGTGQPQHF.

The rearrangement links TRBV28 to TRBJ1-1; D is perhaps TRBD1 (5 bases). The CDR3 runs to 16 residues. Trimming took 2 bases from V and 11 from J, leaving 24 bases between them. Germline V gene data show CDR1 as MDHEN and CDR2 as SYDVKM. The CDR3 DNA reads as TGTGCCAGCAGTTTAGGACCAGGGCAGGAGGTATTTGGGGCTTTCTTT. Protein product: CASSLGPGQEVFGAFF.

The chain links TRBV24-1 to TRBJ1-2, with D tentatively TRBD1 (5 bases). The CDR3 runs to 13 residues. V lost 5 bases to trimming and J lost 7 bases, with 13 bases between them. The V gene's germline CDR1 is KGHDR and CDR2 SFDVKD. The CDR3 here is CATSVRSDSGYTF. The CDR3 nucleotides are TGTGCCACCAGTGTCCGGTCCGACAGTGGCTACACCTTC.

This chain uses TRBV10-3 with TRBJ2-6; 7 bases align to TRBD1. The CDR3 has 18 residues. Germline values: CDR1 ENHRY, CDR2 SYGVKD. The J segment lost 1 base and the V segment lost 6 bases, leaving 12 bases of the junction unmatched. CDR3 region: CAIRLQTGSDSGANVLTF. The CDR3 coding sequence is TGTGCCATCAGACTCCAGACAGGGTCCGATTCTGGGGCCAACGTCCTGACTTTC.

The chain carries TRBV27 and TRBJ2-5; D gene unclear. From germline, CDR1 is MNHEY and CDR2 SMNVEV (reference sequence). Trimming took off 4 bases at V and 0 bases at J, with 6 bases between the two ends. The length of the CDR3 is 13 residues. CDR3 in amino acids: CASSSAYQETQYF. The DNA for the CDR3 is TGTGCCAGCAGTTCAGCTTACCAAGAGACCCAGTACTTC.

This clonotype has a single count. CDR3 sequence (DNA): TGTGCCAGCATTTCGCCCAAGAACGAGCAGTACTTC. This sequence encodes CASISPKNEQYF. This sequence joins TRBV27 and TRBJ2-7; unclear D gene. The CDR3 spans 12 residues. Looked up from germline, CDR1 is MNHEY and CDR2 is SMNVEV (reference sequence). The ends were cut back, 7 bases at V and 5 bases at J, with 12 bases in the middle.